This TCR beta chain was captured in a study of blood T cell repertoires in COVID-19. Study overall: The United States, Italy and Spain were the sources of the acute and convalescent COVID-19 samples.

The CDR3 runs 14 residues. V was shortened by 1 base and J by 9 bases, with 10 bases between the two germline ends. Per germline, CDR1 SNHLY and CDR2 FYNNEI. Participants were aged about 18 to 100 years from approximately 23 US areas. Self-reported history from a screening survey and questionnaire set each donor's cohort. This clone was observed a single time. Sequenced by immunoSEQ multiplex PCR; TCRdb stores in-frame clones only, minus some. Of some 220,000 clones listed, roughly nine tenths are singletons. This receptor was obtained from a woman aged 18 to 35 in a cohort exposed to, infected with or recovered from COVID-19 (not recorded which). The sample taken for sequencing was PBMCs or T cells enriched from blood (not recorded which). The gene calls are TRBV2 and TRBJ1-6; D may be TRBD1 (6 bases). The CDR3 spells CASSEGAGVSPLHF. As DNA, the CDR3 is TGTGCCAGCAGTGAAGGGGCAGGGGTTTCACCCCTCCACTTT.